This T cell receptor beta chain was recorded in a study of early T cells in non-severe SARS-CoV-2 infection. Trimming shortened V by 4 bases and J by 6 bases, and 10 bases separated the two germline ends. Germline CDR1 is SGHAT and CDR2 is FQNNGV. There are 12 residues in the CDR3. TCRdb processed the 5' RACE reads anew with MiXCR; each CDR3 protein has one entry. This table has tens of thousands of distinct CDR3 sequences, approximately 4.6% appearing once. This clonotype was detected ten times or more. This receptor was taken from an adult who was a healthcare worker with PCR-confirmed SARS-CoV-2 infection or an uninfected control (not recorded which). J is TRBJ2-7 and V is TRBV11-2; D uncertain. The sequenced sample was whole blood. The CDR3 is CASSSMGREQYF. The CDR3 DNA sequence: TGTGCCAGCAGCTCCATGGGTCGCGAGCAGTACTTC.